The rows below give T cell receptor beta chains drawn from one sample of a study of T cell responses to AZD1222 COVID-19 vaccine. Assay used: immunoSEQ multiplex PCR; TCRdb lists only in-frame clones, some missing. The sample carries about 140,000 clones, 80% to 95% recorded once. The source material was peripheral blood, sampled on day 0 of AZD1222 vaccination. All receptors come from an adult in good health. Each CDR3 is given with its conserved first and last residue. A D gene is named only where the DNA matches it firmly. Size is stated for part of the rows, as once, few or many counts, or as a class when the clone is expanded.

v_call	clone_size	d_call	j_call	cdr3_aa	cdr3_nt
TRBV20-1	-	TRBD1	TRBJ1-1	CSASTLDRGYTEAFF	TGCAGTGCTAGTACCCTCGACAGGGGATATACTGAAGCTTTCTTT
TRBV6-5	once	-	TRBJ2-5	CASSYSWGLSETQYF	TGTGCCAGCAGTTACTCTTGGGGGCTTTCGGAGACCCAGTACTTC
TRBV28	-	-	TRBJ1-2	CASSSGYGYTF	TGTGCCAGCAGTTCCGGCTATGGCTACACCTTC
TRBV14	-	-	TRBJ2-2	CASSQAGRDTGELFF	TGTGCCAGCAGCCAAGCGGGCCGGGACACCGGGGAGCTGTTTTTT
TRBV3-1/TRBV3-2	-	-	TRBJ1-4	CASSQGAGHPTPEKLFF	TGTGCCAGCAGCCAAGGGGCGGGCCACCCGACCCCTGAAAAACTGTTTTTT
TRBV28	-	-	TRBJ1-3	CASCWGGSGNTIYF	TGTGCCAGCTGCTGGGGAGGCTCTGGAAACACCATATATTTT
TRBV18	-	-	TRBJ2-7	CASSPGGYEQYF	TGTGCCAGCTCACCAGGGGGCTACGAGCAGTACTTC
TRBV5-1	-	-	TRBJ1-3	CASSQGSGNTIYF	TGCGCCAGCAGTCAGGGGTCCGGAAACACCATATATTTT
TRBV28	-	-	TRBJ2-3	CASIVGGYTDTQYF	TGTGCCAGCATTGTCGGGGGTTACACAGATACGCAGTATTTT
TRBV19	-	TRBD2	TRBJ2-3	CASSIGGTSGATDTQYF	TGTGCCAGTAGTATAGGAGGGACTAGCGGGGCTACAGATACGCAGTATTTT
TRBV7-6	-	TRBD1	TRBJ1-4	CASSPLGTVNEKLFF	TGTGCCAGCAGCCCACTCGGGACAGTAAATGAAAAACTGTTTTTT
TRBV28	-	-	TRBJ1-3	CASSFPRGNTIYF	TGTGCCAGCAGTTTCCCTCGTGGAAACACCATATATTTT
TRBV4-1	-	-	TRBJ1-2	CASSQDRGFNYGYTF	TGCGCCAGCAGCCAAGACAGGGGTTTCAACTATGGCTACACCTTC
TRBV19	few	TRBD2	TRBJ2-1	CASSQKQSGASYNEQFF	TGTGCCAGTAGCCAAAAACAAAGCGGGGCCTCCTACAATGAGCAGTTCTTC
TRBV14	few	-	TRBJ2-2	CASSRQIYGELFF	TGTGCCAGCAGCCGTCAGATATACGGGGAGCTGTTTTTT
TRBV3-1/TRBV3-2	-	-	TRBJ2-7	CASSQRGVYEQYF	TGTGCCAGCAGCCAACGAGGGGTTTACGAGCAGTACTTC
TRBV19	few	-	TRBJ2-7	CATSHNTRATYEQYF	TGTGCCACGTCACACAACACCAGGGCTACCTACGAGCAGTACTTC
TRBV15	-	-	TRBJ2-7	CATSISDSSYEQYF	TGTGCCACCAGCATATCAGACTCCTCCTACGAGCAGTACTTC
TRBV18	-	-	TRBJ1-1	CASSRESNTEAFF	TGTGCCAGCTCCAGGGAATCGAACACTGAAGCTTTCTTT
TRBV5-1	-	-	TRBJ1-4	CASSSSATNEKLFF	TGCGCCAGCAGCTCCAGTGCAACTAATGAAAAACTGTTTTTT
TRBV5-6	-	TRBD1	TRBJ1-1	CASSLYRGMNTEAFF	TGTGCCAGCAGCTTGTACAGGGGAATGAACACTGAAGCTTTCTTT
TRBV11-2	-	-	TRBJ1-1	CASSLRANTEAFF	TGTGCCAGCAGCTTACGGGCGAACACTGAAGCTTTCTTT
TRBV7-2	-	-	TRBJ2-2	CASSLGFRGVAGELFF	TGTGCCAGCAGCTTAGGGTTTAGGGGTGTGGCCGGGGAGCTGTTTTTT
TRBV20-1	-	TRBD1	TRBJ2-7	CSASDGQGDYEQYF	TGCAGTGCTAGTGACGGACAGGGGGACTACGAGCAGTACTTC
TRBV24-1	-	TRBD1	TRBJ1-1	CATSDPGQGAEAFF	TGTGCCACCAGTGACCCCGGACAGGGCGCTGAAGCTTTCTTT
TRBV20-1	-	TRBD2	TRBJ2-3	CSAIDQPGLVQYF	TGCAGTGCTATTGACCAGCCGGGACTAGTGCAGTATTTT
TRBV28	-	TRBD2	TRBJ2-7	CASSLPGLAGNYEQYF	TGTGCCAGCAGTCTCCCTGGACTAGCGGGAAACTACGAGCAGTACTTC
TRBV19	-	-	TRBJ1-1	CASRSGVINTEAFF	TGTGCCAGTAGATCGGGGGTAATAAACACTGAAGCTTTCTTT
TRBV27	-	TRBD2	TRBJ2-3	CASRVWGRGGLADTQYF	TGTGCCAGCAGGGTCTGGGGGCGGGGGGGTCTCGCAGATACGCAGTATTTT
TRBV7-8	-	-	TRBJ2-7	CASSLERIEQYF	TGTGCCAGCAGCTTAGAACGGATAGAGCAGTACTTC